This T cell receptor (beta chain) was sequenced for a study of spatial heterogeneity in lung cancer (dated by TCRdb to the late 2010s). A note on the overall study: Samples were obtained from approximately 76 patients with early-stage, untreated non-small cell lung cancer from the lung TRACERx cohort. Follow-up PBMC samples were sequenced whenever available, and the median time to follow-up was 2 to 3 years after resection. Beta-chain transcripts were consistently detected in greater numbers than alpha-chain transcripts, which likely reflected higher beta-chain transcript abundance. In the raw uncorrected reads, each unique combination of TCR and UMI appeared more than ten times on average. In non-small cell lung cancer, the study quantitatively compared TCR alpha and beta repertoires across several tumor regions, matched nontumor lung, and blood. Nonsynonymous mutation counts, determined by whole-exome sequencing of tumor tissue, were related to TCR repertoire features. At surgery, over 200 tumor regions, 63 to 70 matched nontumor lung samples and 56 PBMC samples were TCR-sequenced for both alpha and beta chains.

This clonotype was detected ten times or more. Its antigen is unknown. Per-base qualities were not stored, and no clone one base away is much larger. A distance of 22 bases separates the germline ends of V and J, which lose 3 bases and 6 bases respectively. CDR1 and CDR2, per the germline V gene, are SGHDT and YYEEEE. The CDR3 spans 16 residues, from the cysteine through the phenylalanine. Just the 48-base CDR3 DNA is kept, in frame starting at base 1. Broad study findings and their caveats: Only approximately 13 patients were included in comparisons of baseline and follow-up blood repertoires. Ubiquitous expanded tumor TCRs showed up in blood more often at tumor resection than at routine follow-up. Additional single-cell paired TCR alpha and beta sequencing was considered necessary to confirm, at a functional level, the hypothesis that regional TCRs recognize regional mutations.

The library came from 5' RACE. Sequencing relied on a NextSeq 500. In the TCR library protocol, a unique molecular identifier was attached to each TCR cDNA molecule so that PCR and sequencing errors could be corrected. Per the original workflow: TCR identification, UMI-based error correction and CDR3 extraction were performed with Decombinator tools. TCRs above a frequency of 2 per 1,000, corresponding to the top 1% of the tumor frequency distribution, were defined as expanded. Renyi diversity was computed with the R vegan package after each repertoire had been subsampled 100 times to 5,000 TCRs. CDR3 similarity networks were constructed using string-kernel similarity of amino acid triplets, with links drawn between CDR3s whose pairwise similarity was above 0.82. The public reads were reanalyzed by TCRdb: fastp trimming at Q25, MiXCR alignment, in-frame beta chains only. Entries that share a CDR3 protein sequence are merged under the most common genes and DNA. None of the V and J calls come from the authors' own analysis; TCRdb made them. The sample contains 25,000 to 35,000 distinct CDR3 sequences, 10% of them found a single time. The biggest ten clones account for 28% of the sample.

The sample's time point label, decoded: blood at routine non-recurrence follow-up after resection. For TCR sequencing, whole RNA was extracted from tumor and nontumor lung tissue, or from cryopreserved PBMC samples, and no cell sorting was done. Only patients with enough RNA available from two or more tumor regions were chosen for TCR sequencing. Sequences were derived from PBMCs, sampled at follow-up. The receptor chain draws on TRBV5-6 and TRBJ2-7, with a weak D call of TRBD2 (6 bases match). The TCR comes from a female donor with early-stage non-small cell lung cancer. The nucleotide sequence reads TGTGCCAGCAGCTCTTTCACCGGGACCCGGGGGTTCGAGCAGTACTTC. Its amino acids are CASSSFTGTRGFEQYF.